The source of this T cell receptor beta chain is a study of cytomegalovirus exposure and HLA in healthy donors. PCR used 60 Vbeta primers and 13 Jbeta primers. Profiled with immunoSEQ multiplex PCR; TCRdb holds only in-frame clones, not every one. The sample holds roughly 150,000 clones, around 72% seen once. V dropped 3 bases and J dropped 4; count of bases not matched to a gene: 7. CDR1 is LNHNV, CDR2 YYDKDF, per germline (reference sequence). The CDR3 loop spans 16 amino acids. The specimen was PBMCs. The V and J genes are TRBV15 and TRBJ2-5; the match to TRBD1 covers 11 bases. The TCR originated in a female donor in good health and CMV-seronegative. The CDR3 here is CATSSLPGTGGETQYF. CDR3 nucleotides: TGTGCCACCAGCAGCTTACCCGGGACAGGGGGAGAGACCCAGTACTTC.